This T cell receptor beta chain was documented in a study of T cell repertoires in cytomegalovirus infection. From the reads, TCRdb called clonotypes with MiXCR, one entry per CDR3 protein. The sample lists 150,000 or so distinct CDR3 sequences; about 20% were seen once. In germline, CDR1 is SQVTM, CDR2 ANQGSEA. This CDR3 is built from 15 residues. V lost 0 bases and J lost 3, with 14 bases in between. Comment on this clonotype: Its matching antigen is unknown.

This chain connects TRBV29-1 to TRBJ1-2; D unresolved. The receptor comes from a human donor in good health (CMV status not recorded). Some clones in this sample may be carry-over from other donors' samples. The material was CD8+ T cells from cultured PBMCs, obtained from culture after CMV antigen stimulation. The CDR3 here is CSVEDRWVGDYGYTF. CDR3 bases: TGCAGCGTTGAAGATCGGTGGGTGGGTGACTATGGCTACACCTTC.